A single sample is the source of the 26 T cell receptor beta chains below, sequenced in a study of T cell repertoires in cytomegalovirus infection. One entry per CDR3 protein, called by TCRdb with MiXCR from the reads. This table holds under 350,000 distinct CDR3 sequences, roughly a tenth found once. The specimen sequenced was PBMCs. The receptor source for this set is a human donor in good health (CMV status not recorded). Some clones in this sample may be carry-over from other donors' samples.

The chain carries TRBV3-1 and TRBJ1-6; 9 positions match TRBD1. The CDR3 totals 15 residues. CDR1 and CDR2 (germline): LGHDT, YNNKEL (reference sequence). The ends lost 5 bases at V and 10 bases at J; junction bases unmatched: 9. The CDR3 coding sequence is TGTGCCAGCAGCAACCGGGACAGGGTGTACTCACCCCTCCACTTT. Amino acids: CASSNRDRVYSPLHF.

This clonotype has just one count. The genes are TRBV20-1 and TRBJ2-5; D remains unclear. V lost 1 base and J 1 base, leaving 10 bases between the germline ends. The germline CDR1 and CDR2 sequences are DFQATT and SNEGSKA (reference sequence). The CDR3 is 14 amino acids. Here the CDR3 DNA reads TGCAGTGCTAGAGTTGAGGCCCTCCAAGAGACCCAGTACTTC. Protein product: CSARVEALQETQYF.

This clonotype was counted ten times or more. The chain joins TRBV7-2 to TRBJ2-5; TRBD1 is a possible D gene (6 bases). Germline lookup yields CDR1 SGHTA and CDR2 FQGNSA. The CDR3 is 15 amino acids. Trimming pared 5 bases from V and 2 bases from J, leaving 15 bases between. The CDR3 spells CASSQWGLGQETQYF. The CDR3 coding sequence is TGTGCCAGCAGCCAATGGGGGCTGGGGCAAGAGACCCAGTACTTC.

This clonotype was recorded many times. The CDR3 reads CASSLGTSGGAKNIQYF. CDR3 nucleotides: TGTGCCAGCAGCCTGGGGACTAGCGGGGGTGCCAAAAACATTCAGTACTTC. The V call is TRBV7-2, the J call TRBJ2-4, with 14 nucleotides matching TRBD2. CDR1 is SGHTA and CDR2 is FQGNSA in the germline V gene. The ends lost 5 bases at V and 1 base at J; junction bases unmatched: 4. CDR3 length: 17 amino acids.

This clonotype has at least ten counts. This rearrangement joins TRBV7-8 to TRBJ1-2; 7 bases line up with TRBD1. The CDR3 has 14 amino acids. Germline V gene lookup returns CDR1 SGHVS and CDR2 FQNEAQ. V shed 5 bases and J 6 bases; nucleotides not matched to a gene: 9. The CDR3 loop is CASSRSHRGDGYTF. CDR3 in DNA: TGTGCCAGCAGCCGTTCCCACAGGGGCGATGGCTACACCTTC.

This clonotype was detected ten times or more. This chain joins TRBV12-3 or TRBV12-4 and TRBJ2-1; the D is unclear. V gave up 5 bases and J gave up 5 bases, with 16 bases separating them. The CDR3 spans 15 residues. The CDR3 loop is CASSALEQLNNEQFF. The DNA of the CDR3 is TGTGCCAGCAGTGCCCTGGAACAGCTTAACAATGAGCAGTTCTTC.

This clonotype was observed many times. J is TRBJ2-1 and V is TRBV5-6, with D maybe TRBD1 (5 bases). Germline V lookup: CDR1 SGHDT, CDR2 YYEEEE. This CDR3 has 14 residues. Trimming cost V 0 bases and J 6 bases, with 10 bases left between them. This CDR3 reads CASSLGQPPNEQFF. The DNA of the CDR3 is TGTGCCAGCAGCTTGGGACAGCCTCCCAATGAGCAGTTCTTC.

This clonotype was recorded at least ten times. The chain is built from TRBV7-2 and TRBJ2-5, with 9 bases lining up with TRBD2. V gave up 4 bases and J gave up 9 bases; unmatched junction bases: 15. Germline CDR1 is SGHTA and CDR2 is FQGNSA. This CDR3 has 16 residues. CDR3 region: CASSSQRSGGARAQYF. In DNA, the CDR3 is TGTGCCAGCAGCTCACAACGTAGCGGGGGCGCCCGGGCCCAGTACTTC.

The rearrangement joins TRBV20-1 to TRBJ1-6, with 10 bases that match TRBD1. This CDR3 comprises 14 residues. V shed 6 bases and J 8 bases; nucleotides not matched to a gene: 7. Germline CDR1 and CDR2: DFQATT and SNEGSKA (reference sequence). The CDR3 sequence: CSARRTGGDSPLHF. CDR3 sequence (DNA): TGCAGTGCCCGCCGGACAGGGGGGGATTCACCCCTCCACTTT.

This clonotype was recorded at least ten times. This chain uses TRBV2 with TRBJ1-1; 7 bases match TRBD1. Germline CDR1 and CDR2: SNHLY and FYNNEI. The J segment lost 11 bases and the V segment lost 6 bases, leaving 6 bases of the junction unmatched. This CDR3 region has 11 residues. CDR3 residues: CASSSDRAAFF. The CDR3 bases are TGTGCCAGCAGCTCCGACAGGGCGGCTTTCTTT.

There are many counts of this clonotype. The V call is TRBV6-6, the J call TRBJ1-2; D is unclear. Germline V gene data show CDR1 as MNHNY and CDR2 as SVGAGI (reference sequence). V was shortened by 5 bases and J by 0 bases, with 4 bases between the two germline ends. The CDR3 has 12 amino acids. CDR3 region: CASSETNYGYTF. The CDR3, as DNA: TGTGCCAGCAGTGAGACTAACTATGGCTACACCTTC.

Many counts were recorded for this clonotype. V and J are TRBV20-1 and TRBJ2-1; D is possibly TRBD1 (6 bases). CDR3 length: 15 amino acids. V dropped 6 bases and J dropped 4 bases, with 19 bases sitting between them. From germline, CDR1 is DFQATT and CDR2 SNEGSKA (reference sequence). This CDR3 is CSAPAQGRTYNEQFF. The CDR3 bases are TGCAGTGCCCCGGCCCAGGGGCGGACGTACAATGAGCAGTTCTTC.

In this sample, this clonotype turned up many times. This chain links TRBV28 with TRBJ2-1, with 8 bases lining up with TRBD2. The germline CDR1 and CDR2 sequences are MDHEN and SYDVKM. V shed 7 bases and J 8 bases; nucleotides not matched to a gene: 7. The CDR3 extends over 13 amino acids. The CDR3 coding sequence is TGTGCCAGCAAGGTCGGGGGGGCCGATGAGCAGTTCTTC. Translation gives CASKVGGADEQFF.

This clonotype was found many times. V gene TRBV6-1 combines with J gene TRBJ2-7; 7 positions agree with TRBD1. The CDR3 is 14 amino acids. V gave up 4 bases and J gave up 2 bases; unmatched junction bases: 5. The germline V gene has CDR1 MNHNS and CDR2 SASEGT. CDR3 bases: TGTGCCAGCAGTGGGACAGGAGCAACCTACGAGCAGTACGTC. Protein: CASSGTGATYEQYV.

This clonotype was counted at least ten times. The rearrangement uses TRBV6-2 or TRBV6-3 and TRBJ1-2; no firm D call. This CDR3 region has 10 residues. V gave up 6 bases and J gave up 6 bases, with 5 bases separating them. Germline assignment: CDR1 MNHEY and CDR2 SVGEGT. The CDR3 nucleotides are TGTGCCAGCAGCGGCAATGGCTACACCTTC. Translation: CASSGNGYTF.

This clonotype was seen repeatedly, ten times or more. The chain employs TRBV7-2 and TRBJ1-6; TRBD1 aligns across 10 bases. V shed 6 bases and J 7 bases; nucleotides not matched to a gene: 6. CDR3 size: 15 residues. Per germline, CDR1 SGHTA and CDR2 FQGNSA. The CDR3 DNA reads as TGTGCCAGCAGATACCGGGACAGGGGAAATTCACCCCTCCACTTT. Amino acid sequence: CASRYRDRGNSPLHF.

Many counts were recorded for this clonotype. V gene TRBV14 combines with J gene TRBJ2-5, with 10 bases lining up with TRBD2. Unmatched junction bases numbered 12, after V lost 0 bases and J lost 2 bases. This CDR3 has 19 amino acids. Germline lookup yields CDR1 SGHDN and CDR2 FVKESK. The chain's CDR3 is CASSQERPLAGEIQETQYF. In DNA, the CDR3 is TGTGCCAGCAGCCAAGAAAGGCCCCTAGCGGGGGAGATTCAAGAGACCCAGTACTTC.

This clonotype was observed many times. The genes are TRBV7-2 and TRBJ2-5; D remains ambiguous. V gave up 4 bases and J gave up 0 bases, with 12 bases separating them. Germline V lookup: CDR1 SGHTA, CDR2 FQGNSA. The CDR3 is 15 residues long. CDR3: CASSSSRQYQETQYF. The CDR3 DNA reads as TGTGCCAGCAGCTCCTCAAGGCAGTACCAAGAGACCCAGTACTTC.

There are many counts of this clonotype. The CDR3 protein is CASSLRPVPRVNEQFF. The CDR3 nucleotides are TGTGCCAGCAGCTTACGGCCCGTGCCGAGGGTCAATGAGCAGTTCTTC. The V call is TRBV11-2, the J call TRBJ2-1, with a tentative D call TRBD2 (5 bases). The CDR3 spans 16 residues. The germline V gene encodes CDR1 SGHAT and CDR2 FQNNGV. Trimming removed 2 bases from V and 6 bases from J, with 17 bases in between.

Ten or more counts support this clonotype. This chain links TRBV14 with TRBJ2-5; TRBD1 matches 7 bases. Germline-derived CDR1 and CDR2 are SGHDN and FVKESK. This CDR3 contains 19 residues. Trimming cost V 8 bases and J 0 bases; bases outside gene matches: 21. The CDR3 loop is CASSAGRRRDSSYQETQYF. Written as DNA, the CDR3 is TGTGCCAGCTCAGCAGGACGACGAAGGGACAGCTCGTACCAAGAGACCCAGTACTTC.

This clonotype was observed many times. The chain joins TRBV7-2 to TRBJ2-1; 9 bases match TRBD1. The V gene end was trimmed by 5 bases and the J gene end by 5 bases; junction bases not matched to a gene: 13. This CDR3 is 17 amino acids long. Germline values: CDR1 SGHTA, CDR2 FQGNSA. In nucleotides, the CDR3 is TGTGCCAGCAGCCAGCTCTATGACAGGACAGGGGACAATGAGCAGTTCTTC. Its translation is CASSQLYDRTGDNEQFF. Variable domain in full (rest from reference TRBV7-2 and TRBJ2-1): GAGVSQSPSNKVTEKGKDVELRCDPISGHTALYWYRQSLGQGLEFLIYFQGNSAPDKSGLPSDRFSAERTGGSVSTLTIQRTQQEDSAVYLCASSQLYDRTGDNEQFFGPGTRLTVL.

This clonotype was detected a few times. CDR3 region: CATSQGGAGGTDTQYF. DNA for the CDR3: TGTGCCACCAGTCAAGGCGGGGCGGGAGGCACAGATACGCAGTATTTT. The chain uses TRBV24-1 and TRBJ2-3, with 7 bases aligning to TRBD2. The CDR3 extends over 16 amino acids. The trim removed 6 bases at V and 1 base at J, leaving 9 bases unmatched. CDR1 and CDR2 from the germline V gene are KGHDR and SFDVKD.

This clonotype was seen more than once but under ten times. The chain is built from TRBV6-2 or TRBV6-3 and TRBJ2-7; no firm D call. Trimming took off 4 bases at V and 7 bases at J, with 14 bases between the two ends. Germline V gene sequence: CDR1 MNHEY, CDR2 SVGEGT. The CDR3 spans 13 residues. The CDR3 loop reads CASSSPGYREQYV. DNA for the CDR3: TGTGCCAGCAGTTCCCCGGGCTATCGGGAGCAGTACGTC.

This clonotype was counted ten times or more. CDR3 amino acids: CASSLNPPPSPLHF. The DNA for the CDR3 is TGTGCCAGCAGCTTAAATCCCCCCCCTTCACCCCTCCACTTT. This rearrangement joins TRBV7-2 to TRBJ1-6; no firm D call. The CDR3 totals 14 residues. V shed 2 bases and J shed 9 bases, with 11 bases lying between them. From germline, CDR1 is SGHTA and CDR2 FQGNSA.

The table lists this clonotype with many counts. The rearrangement joins TRBV5-6 to TRBJ1-1, with D possibly TRBD1 on 5 matching bases. This CDR3 has 16 amino acids. Germline CDR1 and CDR2: SGHDT and YYEEEE. Trimming removed 1 base from V and 1 base from J, with 14 bases in between. The CDR3 DNA follows: TGTGCCAGCAGCTTGCTCCCCACAGGAGCGAACACTGAAGCTTTCTTT. The encoded protein is CASSLLPTGANTEAFF.

The chain joins TRBV20-1 to TRBJ1-5; D is unresolved. The CDR3 length is 9 residues. Germline V gene lookup returns CDR1 DFQATT and CDR2 SNEGSKA (reference sequence). The DNA of the CDR3 is TGCAGAAGGGTTCAGCCCCAGCATTTT. It encodes CRRVQPQHF.